The present T cell receptor beta chain was sequenced within a study of blood T cells in healthy people across ages. Study observations and caveats: Older individuals had lower TCR beta diversity per million T cells (the decline was roughly linear).

This clonotype was observed a handful of times. Its antigen is currently unknown. A second PCR, run for about 6 to 12 cycles, used a sample-barcoded 5' primer plus a J-beta primer mix. Every sample produced at least 2.5 million CDR3-containing paired-end reads. In TCRdb, the 5' RACE reads were re-called with MiXCR into one record per CDR3 protein. In the table there are roughly 1 million distinct CDR3 sequences, almost 25% of which are singletons. V gave up 4 bases and J gave up 8 bases, with 23 bases separating them. There are 16 residues in the CDR3. Per germline, CDR1 SGHTA and CDR2 FQGNSA. The same sample was also studied in work on T cells of mothers and their children. This second report adds: Inherited differences only slightly affect thymic shaping of TCR recombination output. Compared with unrelated pairs, related mother-child pairs had slightly higher, non-significant overlap.

The chain combines TRBV7-2 with TRBJ1-2, with D perhaps TRBD1 (5 bases). The TCR was taken from a girl aged 2 to 9 in good health. Sequencing was performed on blood. Here the CDR3 DNA reads TGTGCCAGCAGCTGGTTCGAAGGGGAAGAGTCGGAGGGCTACACCTTC. Protein product: CASSWFEGEESEGYTF.